A single sample gave rise to the 32 T cell receptor beta chains below, sequenced in a study of T cells in women clearing cervical HPV infection. Clones were read by immunoSEQ multiplex PCR, and TCRdb kept only the in-frame ones, dropping some. This listing includes around 12,000 clones. The sample consisted of blood buffy coat. The source is a woman between 18 and 70 years old with a cervical HPV16 infection that either progressed to CIN3+ or cleared (not recorded which).

To note about this clone: The read halts 3 residues ahead of the CDR3 end, with the missing end drawn from the germline J gene. The gene calls are TRBV11-2 and TRBJ2-4; 7 bases match TRBD1. Looked up from germline, CDR1 is SGHAT and CDR2 is FQNNGV. CDR3 length: 15 residues. The CDR3: CASSTRQGTLDGQYF. The covered CDR3 bases are TGTGCCAGCAGCACCCGACAGGGAACCTTGGATGGT.

Regarding this clone: The read falls 3 residues short of the CDR3 end, and the missing part is taken from the germline J gene. The J gene is TRBJ2-5, the V gene TRBV6-2 or TRBV6-3, with a tentative D call TRBD2 (5 bases). Trimming removed 0 bases at V and 5 bases at J, with 13 bases between. The CDR3 sequence is 15 residues long. Germline V gene data show CDR1 as MNHEY and CDR2 as SVGEGT. Incomplete CDR3 DNA: TGTGCCAGCAGTTACTCGACCTCTAGCAGGGAGACC. It encodes CASSYSTSSRET. The full CDR3 sequence reads CASSYSTSSRETQYF.

A word on this clone: With the read ending 3 residues before the CDR3 end, the germline J gene is used to fill in that end. The chain uses TRBV2 and TRBJ1-2, with a weak D call TRBD1 (6 bases). Germline values: CDR1 SNHLY, CDR2 FYNNEI. Deletions cut 0 bases from V and 4 bases from J, with 15 bases between. The CDR3 consists of 16 residues. CDR3 bases read: TGTGCCAGCAGTGAAGCGAGGGGGGGGCCGGGCTATGGC. Its translation: CASSEARGGPGYG. In full, the CDR3 is CASSEARGGPGYGYTF.

Turning to this clone: The read gets to within 3 residues of the CDR3 end, and the germline J gene fills in the rest. The V gene is TRBV5-4, the J gene TRBJ1-2; D is unclear. V lost 4 bases, J lost 5 bases, and 12 bases lay in between. The CDR3 has 13 amino acids. The germline CDR1 and CDR2 sequences are SGHNT and YYREEE (reference sequence). Partial CDR3 DNA: TGTGCCAGCAGCATGGACGGGGAATATGGC. Translation: CASSMDGEYG. Given in full, the CDR3 is CASSMDGEYGYTF. The variable domain in full, completed from reference TRBV5-4 and TRBJ1-2, reads ETGVTQSPTHLIKTRGQQVTLRCSSQSGHNTVSWYQQALGQGPQFIFQYYREEENGRGNFPPRFSGLQFPNYSSELNVNALELDDSALYLCASSMDGEYGYTFGSGTRLTVV.

Points on this clone: The CDR3 end lies 3 residues beyond the end of the read and is filled in from the germline J gene. The chain employs TRBV7-6 and TRBJ2-5; 12 bases map to TRBD2. Germline V gene lookup returns CDR1 SGHVS and CDR2 FNYEAQ. V shed 5 bases and J 3 bases; nucleotides not matched to a gene: 4. This CDR3 spans 15 amino acids. The CDR3 spells CASSGLAGRKETQYF. Partial CDR3 DNA: TGTGCCAGCAGCGGACTAGCGGGGCGAAAAGAGACC.

Regarding this clone: The read terminates 3 residues ahead of where the CDR3 ends, so the germline J gene completes it. The chain has TRBV30 and TRBJ1-2; weak D call: TRBD1 (6 bases). CDR3 length equals 14 residues. Germline CDR1 GTSNPN, CDR2 SVGIG (reference sequence). V lost 3 bases and J 0 bases, leaving 11 bases between the germline ends. CDR3 in amino acids: CAWSAGHPNYGYTF. Incomplete CDR3 DNA: TGTGCCTGGAGCGCGGGACACCCTAACTATGGC.

On this clone: The read halts 3 residues ahead of the CDR3 end, with the missing end drawn from the germline J gene. V and J are TRBV7-9 and TRBJ1-2; 7 bases line up with TRBD1. Germline V gene lookup returns CDR1 SEHNR and CDR2 FQNEAQ (reference sequence). CDR3 length: 15 amino acids. The CDR3 loop reads CASSLVSGGTYDYTF. The CDR3 bases that were read are TGTGCCAGCAGCTTAGTTTCAGGGGGAACCTACGAC.

About this clone: The read gets to within 3 residues of the CDR3 end, and the germline J gene fills in the rest. The chain uses TRBV20-1 and TRBJ2-3, with 12 positions matching TRBD2. This CDR3 is 18 amino acids long. V lost 1 base to trimming and J lost 0 bases; unmatched junction nucleotides: 8. Germline CDR1 DFQATT, CDR2 SNEGSKA (reference sequence). Partial CDR3 DNA: TGCAGTGCTAGAGCGGGGCTAGCGGGGGGGGGAAGCACAGATACG. As protein: CSARAGLAGGGSTDT. The full CDR3 protein reads CSARAGLAGGGSTDTQYF.

Worth noting for this clone: The CDR3 goes on 3 residues after the read ends, and that part is filled in from the germline J gene. This sequence joins TRBV20-1 and TRBJ1-1, with a possible D match to TRBD1 (5 bases). Germline CDR1 and CDR2: DFQATT and SNEGSKA (reference sequence). V was pared by 0 bases and J by 3 bases, with 14 bases between. The CDR3 is 15 amino acids. The CDR3 DNA, read in part, is TGCAGTGCTAGAGATCTCGGGGGAAGGGACACTGAA. Protein product: CSARDLGGRDTE. The entire CDR3 protein reads CSARDLGGRDTEAFF.

Worth noting for this clone: The read is 3 residues too short to cover the CDR3 end, so that end is filled in from the germline J gene. The V gene is TRBV30, the J gene TRBJ2-1; weak D call: TRBD2 (5 bases). The length of the CDR3 is 18 residues. The germline gives CDR1 GTSNPN, CDR2 SVGIG (reference sequence). V gave up 0 bases and J gave up 6 bases, with 24 bases separating them. CDR3 DNA, as far as it was read: TGTGCCTGGAGTGTACTTTTTACTAGTGATCTCTCCGTCAATGAG. It translates to CAWSVLFTSDLSVNE. The CDR3, in full, reads CAWSVLFTSDLSVNEQFF.

On this clone: With the read ending 3 residues before the CDR3 end, the germline J gene is used to fill in that end. The J gene is TRBJ2-1, the V gene TRBV4-2, with TRBD2 matching over 9 bases. Unmatched junction bases numbered 7, after V lost 4 bases and J lost 0 bases. CDR3 length: 17 amino acids. Germline V gives CDR1 LGHNA, CDR2 YNFKEQ. The sequenced part of the CDR3 DNA is TGTGCCAGCAGCCCTGGCGGGGGGGGCACCTCCTACAATGAG. Translated: CASSPGGGGTSYNE. The full CDR3 sequence reads CASSPGGGGTSYNEQFF.

On this clone: Read data end 3 residues before the CDR3 end; the end is taken from the germline J gene. The chain couples TRBV20-1 to TRBJ1-4; D is undetermined. Trimming shortened V by 2 bases and J by 7 bases, and 8 bases separated the two germline ends. Germline assignment: CDR1 DFQATT and CDR2 SNEGSKA (reference sequence). The CDR3 runs 12 residues. CDR3: CSARPHSEKLFF. The part of the CDR3 DNA that was read is TGCAGTGCTAGACCCCACAGTGAAAAA.

With respect to this clone: Coverage ceases 3 residues before the CDR3 finishes, and the germline J gene fills in the end. J is TRBJ2-1 and V is TRBV3-1 (or the pseudogene TRBV3-2); D is ambiguous. The V and J ends lost 7 bases and 4 bases respectively, with 17 bases between them. The germline gives CDR1 LGHDT, CDR2 YNNKEL (reference sequence). The CDR3 contains 15 residues. The CDR3 reads CASKRERYLYNEQFF. The covered CDR3 bases are TGTGCCAGCAAACGAGAGCGCTACTTATACAATGAG.

In the case of this clone: The read stops 3 residues short of the end of the CDR3; the missing end is completed from the germline J gene. This chain uses TRBV20-1 with TRBJ2-2, with 10 bases aligning to TRBD1. The CDR3 runs 14 residues. Germline CDR1 DFQATT, CDR2 SNEGSKA (reference sequence). Trimming at V came to 5 bases and at J to 7 bases, leaving 7 bases not matched to a gene. The CDR3 DNA, read in part, is TGCAGTGCTGAGACAGGGGGCGCTAACGGGGAG. This sequence encodes CSAETGGANGE. The entire CDR3 is CSAETGGANGELFF.

About this clone: The observed sequence ends 3 residues before the CDR3 terminus, with the missing tail filled in from the germline J gene. The chain employs TRBV12-3 or TRBV12-4 and TRBJ2-2; 12 nucleotides align to TRBD2. Losses at the gene ends were 5 bases for V and 5 bases for J; bases not matched to a gene: 9. This CDR3 spans 17 amino acids. The CDR3 is CASSPLAGGLGTGELFF. The sequenced CDR3 bases are TGTGCCAGCAGTCCCCTAGCGGGGGGGCTAGGTACCGGGGAG.

In regard to this clone: With the read ending 3 residues before the CDR3 end, the germline J gene is used to fill in that end. The chain recombines TRBV10-2 with TRBJ2-7, with 10 positions matching TRBD2. The CDR3 has 15 amino acids. Germline CDR1 reads WSHSY; CDR2 reads SAAADI. The V segment lost 5 bases and the J segment 3 bases; nucleotides outside the gene matches: 7. The CDR3 spells CASSPSGGQVYEQYF. The sequenced CDR3 bases are TGCGCCAGCAGTCCTAGCGGGGGCCAGGTCTACGAG.

As regards this clone: The read ends 3 residues shy of where the CDR3 ends; the end is completed using the germline J gene. V is TRBV19 and J is TRBJ1-5, with D possibly TRBD1 on 6 matching bases. The germline gives CDR1 LNHDA, CDR2 SQIVND (reference sequence). V was cut by 3 bases and J by 4 bases, with 10 bases left in between. CDR3 length: 14 residues. The chain's CDR3 is CASSMDSLNQPQHF. The sequenced part of the CDR3 DNA is TGTGCCAGTAGTATGGACAGTCTAAATCAGCCC.

A remark on this clone: With the read ending 3 residues before the CDR3 end, the germline J gene is used to fill in that end. V and J are TRBV30 and TRBJ1-2; a possible D gene is TRBD1 (5 bases). Germline V gene sequence: CDR1 GTSNPN, CDR2 SVGIG (reference sequence). The CDR3 contains 13 residues. CDR3 sequence: CAWSSPTAYDYTF. The part of the CDR3 DNA that was read is TGTGCCTGGAGTTCACCGACAGCCTACGAC.

Turning to this clone: With the read ending 3 residues before the CDR3 end, the germline J gene is used to fill in that end. The chain carries TRBV20-1 and TRBJ2-1; no firm D call. Germline values: CDR1 DFQATT, CDR2 SNEGSKA (reference sequence). V lost 5 bases and J 0 bases, leaving 11 bases between the germline ends. The CDR3 has 14 residues. This CDR3 is CSAELASSYNEQFF. The sequenced part of the CDR3 DNA is TGCAGTGCTGAGTTAGCAAGCTCCTACAATGAG.

As to this clone: The read halts 3 residues ahead of the CDR3 end, with the missing end drawn from the germline J gene. The rearrangement joins TRBV7-9 to TRBJ1-2; D possibly corresponds to TRBD1 (5 bases). CDR3 length equals 13 residues. Germline assignment: CDR1 SEHNR and CDR2 FQNEAQ (reference sequence). Trimming pared 6 bases from V and 2 bases from J, leaving 10 bases between. The DNA read from the CDR3 is TGTGCCAGCAGACCTGCAGGGAACTATGGC. As protein: CASRPAGNYG. The full CDR3 protein reads CASRPAGNYGYTF.

A word on this clone: The CDR3 extends 3 residues past the end of the read, so its final part is completed from the germline J gene. This chain connects TRBV20-1 to TRBJ1-4; the D gene is possibly TRBD1 (5 bases). From germline, CDR1 is DFQATT and CDR2 SNEGSKA (reference sequence). The V end lost 0 bases, the J end lost 8 bases, and 16 bases lay between the germline ends. The CDR3 length is 15 residues. The part of the CDR3 DNA that was read is TGCAGTGCTAGAGATCCCGGGAGCGCAGGGGAAAAA. It is translated as CSARDPGSAGEK. The full-length CDR3 reads as CSARDPGSAGEKLFF.

On this clone itself: The read terminates 3 residues before the CDR3 end, so the remaining end is supplied by the germline J gene. The V gene is TRBV7-9, the J gene TRBJ2-4; 9 nucleotides line up with TRBD1. The germline gives CDR1 SEHNR, CDR2 FQNEAQ (reference sequence). The CDR3 totals 14 residues. CDR3 DNA, as far as it was read: TGTGCCAGCAGCCCAGGGGACAGGGTTATTGGT. Its protein product is CASSPGDRVIG. The whole CDR3 region reads CASSPGDRVIGQYF. The entire variable domain, with the rest obtained from reference TRBV7-9 and TRBJ2-4, is as follows: DTGVSQNPRHKITKRGQNVTFRCDPISEHNRLYWYRQTLGQGPEFLTYFQNEAQLEKSRLLSDRFSAERPKGSFSTLEIQRTEQGDSAMYLCASSPGDRVIGQYFGAGTRLSVL.

Judged by frequency, this clone is medium-sized. Sequencing ends 3 residues short of the CDR3 end; the germline J gene provides the rest. The chain employs TRBV7-8 and TRBJ2-7; TRBD2 aligns across 11 bases. The CDR3 is 16 residues long. V dropped 4 bases and J dropped 3; count of bases not matched to a gene: 8. Germline lookup yields CDR1 SGHVS and CDR2 FQNEAQ. Partial CDR3 DNA: TGTGCCAGCAGCTCTTACAGACTAGCGGGGAACTACGAG. Encoded protein: CASSSYRLAGNYE. The whole CDR3 protein is CASSSYRLAGNYEQYF.

As for this clone: The read ends 3 residues shy of where the CDR3 ends; the end is completed using the germline J gene. V gene TRBV29-1 combines with J gene TRBJ2-3; a weak D match, TRBD1 (5 bases). Germline CDR1 is SQVTM and CDR2 is ANQGSEA. This CDR3 contains 11 residues. The CDR3 here is CSGGSQETQYF. CDR3 DNA (partial): TGCAGCGGGGGCAGCCAAGAGACG.

In regard to this clone: The read halts 3 residues ahead of the CDR3 end, with the missing end drawn from the germline J gene. The chain links TRBV19 to TRBJ1-1, with D possibly TRBD1 on 6 matching bases. CDR3 length: 15 residues. Germline assignment: CDR1 LNHDA and CDR2 SQIVND (reference sequence). V lost 5 bases and J lost 1, with 14 bases in between. The CDR3 region is CASSGTGFGNTEAFF. The DNA read from the CDR3 is TGTGCCAGTAGTGGAACAGGGTTCGGGAACACTGAA.

On this clone itself: The read gets to within 3 residues of the CDR3 end, and the germline J gene fills in the rest. This rearrangement joins TRBV5-1 to TRBJ1-1; 7 bases align to TRBD1. Per the germline V gene, CDR1 is SGHRS and CDR2 is YFSETQ. The CDR3 extends over 18 amino acids. Trimming took 0 bases from V and 0 from J; bases not matched to a gene: 11. CDR3 DNA, as far as it was read: TGCGCCAGCAGCTTGGCCGGGACAGCTAGATTCATGAACACTGAA. Encoded protein: CASSLAGTARFMNTE. The whole CDR3 sequence reads CASSLAGTARFMNTEAFF.

With respect to this clone: The read gets to within 3 residues of the CDR3 end, and the germline J gene fills in the rest. The chain uses TRBV6-2 or TRBV6-3 and TRBJ2-3; D remains unclear. The CDR3 spans 12 residues. Germline CDR1 is MNHEY and CDR2 is SVGEGT. This chain's CDR3 is CASSSPVETQYF. The part of the CDR3 DNA that was read is TGTGCCAGCAGTTCGCCGGTAGAGACG.

Considering frequency, this clone is medium-sized. The CDR3 extends 3 residues past the end of the read, so its final part is completed from the germline J gene. This CDR3 is also generated by other DNA sequences in the sample. The chain employs TRBV18 and TRBJ2-5; 9 positions agree with TRBD1. V lost 0 bases to trimming and J lost 6 bases; unmatched junction nucleotides: 14. From germline, CDR1 is KGHSH and CDR2 LQKENI. The CDR3 is 18 residues long. Incomplete CDR3 DNA: TGTGCCAGCTCACCACCGGTTGTCGGGACAGGGTTCAGAAAGACC. Translating gives CASSPPVVGTGFRKT. The complete CDR3 sequence is CASSPPVVGTGFRKTQYF.

This clone is classed as medium-sized by frequency. The read halts 3 residues ahead of the CDR3 end, with the missing end drawn from the germline J gene. This rearrangement joins TRBV7-3 to TRBJ2-3; 8 positions match TRBD1. Germline values: CDR1 SGHTA, CDR2 FQGTGA. V lost 4 bases and J lost 3; bases outside the gene matches: 3. This CDR3 is 14 amino acids long. CDR3 DNA, as far as it was read: TGTGCCAGCAGCTCGGACAGGGCAACAGATACG. Residues: CASSSDRATDT. The entire CDR3 sequence reads CASSSDRATDTQYF.

On this clone itself: The read halts 3 residues ahead of the CDR3 end, with the missing end drawn from the germline J gene. The chain has TRBV7-9 and TRBJ2-2, with 12 nucleotides matching TRBD1. Looked up from germline, CDR1 is SEHNR and CDR2 is FQNEAQ (reference sequence). This CDR3 has 15 amino acids. V shed 5 bases and J 7 bases; nucleotides not matched to a gene: 5. The CDR3 protein is CASSEGQGAVGELFF. The DNA read from the CDR3 is TGTGCCAGCAGCGAGGGACAGGGGGCCGTCGGGGAG.

This clone shows up as medium-sized by frequency. The CDR3 is cut off 3 residues early in the read; its end comes from the germline J gene. The chain carries TRBV18 and TRBJ2-5, with D maybe TRBD2 (6 bases). With 4 bases removed from V and 3 bases from J, the gap between germline ends came to 18 bases. This CDR3 region has 16 residues. Looked up from germline, CDR1 is KGHSH and CDR2 is LQKENI. This CDR3 is CASSLSTGGAEETQYF. The CDR3 bases that were read are TGTGCCAGCTCACTGTCTACCGGCGGGGCAGAAGAGACC.

The chain's CDR3 is CASSPLAGRNYNEQFF. The sequenced CDR3 bases are TGCGCCAGCAGCCCGCTAGCGGGCAGGAACTACAATGAG. The chain uses TRBV5-1 and TRBJ2-1, with TRBD2 identical over 8 bases. The read is 3 residues too short to cover the CDR3 end, so that end is filled in from the germline J gene. The V segment lost 4 bases and the J segment 3 bases; nucleotides outside the gene matches: 9. CDR1 is SGHRS, CDR2 YFSETQ, per germline. The CDR3 contains 16 residues.